Below are 26 T cell receptor beta chains sequenced from a single sample in a study of post-analysis software for immune sequencing data. Study outcomes and limitations: When patients were compared with controls, about 5 TRBV segments were more frequent, TRBV5-6, TRBV5-1 and TRBV20-1 among them.

Unique molecular identifiers were built into the TCR beta cDNA libraries. One entry per CDR3 protein results from TCRdb running MiXCR on the PCR reads. The sample shows about 430,000 distinct CDR3 sequences, 35% to 45% of them seen only once. Their antigen targets remain unknown. Material for sequencing was blood. The receptors stem from a girl aged 2 to 10 with multiple sclerosis.

For the CDR3, the DNA is TGTGCCAGCAGCCACACCGGAGGGTACAATCAGCCCCAGCATTTT. This gives the protein CASSHTGGYNQPQHF. The chain carries TRBV3-1 and TRBJ1-5, with D uncertain. V gave up 3 bases and J gave up 3 bases, with 12 bases separating them. The CDR3 is made up of 15 amino acids. Germline V lookup: CDR1 LGHDT, CDR2 YNNKEL (reference sequence).

A few counts support this clonotype. This rearrangement joins TRBV9 to TRBJ2-5, with TRBD2 identical over 15 bases. The CDR3 length is 17 residues. Unmatched junction bases numbered 4, after V lost 3 bases and J lost 1 base. CDR1 and CDR2 from the germline V gene are SGDLS and YYNGEE. The CDR3 region is CASSAGTSGGLQETQYF. The CDR3 DNA reads as TGTGCCAGCAGCGCAGGGACTAGCGGGGGGCTCCAAGAGACCCAGTACTTC.

The chain links TRBV13 to TRBJ1-4; a possible D gene is TRBD1 (5 bases). The V gene's germline CDR1 is PRHDT and CDR2 FYEKMQ (reference sequence). CDR3 length equals 15 residues. V was clipped by 4 bases and J by 6 bases, with 15 bases between them. The CDR3 here is CASSSRGQGHEKLFF. The CDR3 region has the DNA TGTGCCAGCAGCTCCCGCGGACAAGGGCATGAAAAACTGTTTTTT.

As regards this clonotype: A much more abundant neighbour one base away suggests this may be a read error. The chain uses TRBV7-3 and TRBJ2-1, with no clear D. Germline V lookup: CDR1 SGHTA, CDR2 FQGTGA. The germline V and J ends were trimmed by 4 bases and 7 bases, with 11 bases remaining between them. This CDR3 is 13 amino acids long. The CDR3 is CASSSSGTNEQFF. The CDR3 bases are TGTGCCAGCAGCTCCTCTGGAACTAATGAGCAGTTCTTC.

This clonotype was detected a few times. The V and J genes are TRBV20-1 and TRBJ2-7; the D call may be TRBD1 or TRBD2 (5 bases each). V lost 1 base, J lost 3 bases, and 13 bases lay in between. The germline V gene has CDR1 DFQATT and CDR2 SNEGSKA (reference sequence). CDR3 length equals 14 residues. The CDR3 protein is CSARGTGTRYEQYF. CDR3 nucleotides: TGCAGTGCTAGAGGTACCGGGACCCGCTACGAGCAGTACTTC.

In this sample, this clonotype turned up a few times. The chain uses TRBV7-8 and TRBJ2-1, with D maybe TRBD1 (6 bases). The CDR3 has 15 amino acids. V was clipped by 2 bases and J by 3 bases, with 11 bases between them. The V gene's germline CDR1 is SGHVS and CDR2 FQNEAQ. Here the CDR3 reads CASSLRRDNYNEQFF. The DNA of the CDR3 is TGTGCCAGCAGCTTAAGAAGGGACAACTACAATGAGCAGTTCTTC.

The J gene is TRBJ2-1, the V gene TRBV6-6, with unresolved D. Germline V gives CDR1 MNHNY, CDR2 SVGAGI (reference sequence). This CDR3 is 15 amino acids long. V was pared by 6 bases and J by 0 bases, with 12 bases between. The CDR3, as DNA: TGTGCCAGCAGCACCCTCCTGAGCTCCTACAATGAGCAGTTCTTC. It yields the protein CASSTLLSSYNEQFF.

As DNA, the CDR3 is TGTGCCAGCAGCCGGCTAAATGAAAAACTGTTTTTT. Its protein is CASSRLNEKLFF. V and J are TRBV28 and TRBJ1-4, with D hard to call. The CDR3 has 12 amino acids. Germline V lookup: CDR1 MDHEN, CDR2 SYDVKM. Between the trimmed V and J ends, which lost 6 bases and 5 bases, there was a span of 7 bases.

V gene TRBV7-9 combines with J gene TRBJ2-3; TRBD1 matches at 10 bases. The V and J ends lost 11 bases and 3 bases, in that order; junction bases with no gene match: 17. CDR1 is SEHNR and CDR2 is FQNEAQ in the germline V gene (reference sequence). The CDR3 spans 17 residues. The CDR3, as DNA: TGTGCCGGCCGCCGGGACAGGGGCGCCGGGGTGACAGATACGCAGTATTTT. Protein product: CAGRRDRGAGVTDTQYF.

The V and J genes are TRBV20-1 and TRBJ2-7; 8 nucleotides agree with TRBD2. The DNA end lines up better with TRBJ2-4; the J call may be wrong. The germline gives CDR1 DFQATT, CDR2 SNEGSKA (reference sequence). The CDR3 runs 15 residues. The CDR3 region is CSARGLASGGNIQYF. Written as DNA, the CDR3 is TGCAGTGCTAGAGGACTAGCGAGTGGCGGCAACATTCAGTACTTC.

This clonotype was seen more than once but under ten times. The V gene is TRBV6-1, the J gene TRBJ2-1, with 10 bases fitting TRBD1. V shed 6 bases, J shed 8 bases, and the junction held 7 bases outside the gene matches. The CDR3 sequence is 14 residues long. Per germline, CDR1 MNHNS and CDR2 SASEGT. CDR3 amino acids: CASRPGTGVDEQFF. CDR3 bases: TGTGCCAGCAGACCCGGGACAGGGGTGGATGAGCAGTTCTTC.

The CDR3 sequence: CASSLPRTGGSSTDTQYF. DNA of the CDR3: TGTGCCAGCAGCTTACCCCGTACCGGGGGATCTAGCACAGATACGCAGTATTTT. This chain links TRBV11-2 with TRBJ2-3, with D perhaps matching TRBD2 (6 bases). The V end was cut by 2 bases, the J end by 0 bases, with 18 bases between. Per the germline V gene, CDR1 is SGHAT and CDR2 is FQNNGV. CDR3 length: 18 residues.

This clonotype was observed at least ten times. The chain carries TRBV10-3 and TRBJ2-5; D not resolved. The DNA end favors TRBJ2-7, so the J call may be wrong. Per germline, CDR1 ENHRY and CDR2 SYGVKD. The CDR3 has 12 residues. The chain's CDR3 is CAISGDLHEQYF. Written as DNA, the CDR3 is TGTGCCATCAGTGGTGACCTACACGAGCAGTACTTC.

In its sample, this clonotype was seen a few times. This chain joins TRBV7-9 and TRBJ1-2, with unresolved D. Germline lookup yields CDR1 SEHNR and CDR2 FQNEAQ (reference sequence). The CDR3 covers 15 residues. V gave up 5 bases and J gave up 8 bases, with 21 bases separating them. The CDR3 coding sequence is TGTGCCAGCAGCCAAATGACCGGGCCCCTCTACGGCTACACCTTC. Its protein is CASSQMTGPLYGYTF.

At least ten counts were recorded for this clonotype. This rearrangement joins TRBV4-1 to TRBJ2-1, with D uncertain. The germline CDR1 and CDR2 sequences are MGHRA and YSYEKL. V lost 0 bases to trimming and J lost 7 bases, with 4 bases between them. This CDR3 has 12 amino acids. Written as DNA, the CDR3 is TGCGCCAGCAGCCAAGATTATAATGAGCAGTTCTTC. Translated, it gives CASSQDYNEQFF.

This chain connects TRBV4-1 to TRBJ2-2; D is perhaps TRBD1 or TRBD2 (5 bases each). This CDR3 spans 15 amino acids. CDR1 and CDR2 from the germline V gene are MGHRA and YSYEKL. The V end was cut by 3 bases, the J end by 1 base, with 9 bases between. This CDR3 reads CASSHGTGNTGELFF. Written as DNA, the CDR3 is TGCGCCAGCAGCCACGGGACGGGGAACACCGGGGAGCTGTTTTTT.

The chain recombines TRBV6-1 with TRBJ2-1; 14 positions match TRBD2. Per the germline V gene, CDR1 is MNHNS and CDR2 is SASEGT. J was trimmed by 8 bases and V by 7 bases; bases with no gene match: 4. CDR3 length equals 14 residues. Here the CDR3 DNA reads TGTGCCAGCAAGGGACTAGCGGGAGTCTATGAGCAGTTCTTC. Its translation: CASKGLAGVYEQFF.

This chain uses TRBV6-5 with TRBJ1-2, with TRBD1 matching over 8 bases. The CDR3 extends over 16 amino acids. After removal of 7 bases from V and 7 bases from J, the junction contained 17 bases not matched to a gene. Per germline, CDR1 MNHEY and CDR2 SVGAGI. In DNA, the CDR3 is TGTGCCAGCACCCGCACTACCGGGACAGGAACTACTGGCTACACCTTC. Its translation: CASTRTTGTGTTGYTF.

The chain has TRBV25-1 and TRBJ1-1; D is unclear. The germline V gene has CDR1 MGHDK and CDR2 SYGVNS. This CDR3 region has 15 residues. Trimming shortened V by 5 bases and J by 3 bases, and 16 bases separated the two germline ends. The CDR3 nucleotides read TGTGCCAGCAGTCCCGCCAGGAGCCCCTACACTGAAGCTTTCTTT. It yields the protein CASSPARSPYTEAFF. Full variable domain (remainder filled in from reference TRBV25-1 and TRBJ1-1): EADIYQTPRYLVIGTGKKITLECSQTMGHDKMYWYQQDPGMELHLIHYSYGVNSTEKGDLSSESTVSRIRTEHFPLTLESARPSHTSQYLCASSPARSPYTEAFFGQGTRLTVV.

This clonotype was observed a few times. The chain employs TRBV27 and TRBJ2-3; D is ambiguous. Germline CDR1 and CDR2: MNHEY and SMNVEV (reference sequence). This CDR3 is built from 13 residues. Trimming took off 0 bases at V and 4 bases at J, with 5 bases between the two ends. CDR3: CASSLSWADTQYF. DNA for the CDR3: TGTGCCAGCAGTTTATCGTGGGCAGATACGCAGTATTTT.

V is TRBV12-3 or TRBV12-4 and J is TRBJ1-1; D gene uncertain. This CDR3 has 14 amino acids. V gave up 6 bases and J gave up 0 bases, with 11 bases separating them. CDR3 sequence: CASRTAVLNTEAFF. Here the CDR3 DNA reads TGTGCCAGCAGAACCGCGGTGCTGAACACTGAAGCTTTCTTT.

CDR3 DNA: TGTGCCAGCAGCTTAGCAGGACAGGGGGCCACTGAAGCTTTCTTT. Translated: CASSLAGQGATEAFF. The chain uses TRBV7-9 and TRBJ1-1, with 11 nucleotides matching TRBD1. The CDR3 sequence is 15 residues long. Unmatched junction bases numbered 1, after V lost 0 bases and J lost 4 bases. Germline V gene data show CDR1 as SEHNR and CDR2 as FQNEAQ (reference sequence). Based on the CDR3 plus reference TRBV7-9 and TRBJ1-1, the full variable domain is DTGVSQNPRHKITKRGQNVTFRCDPISEHNRLYWYRQTLGQGPEFLTYFQNEAQLEKSRLLSDRFSAERPKGSFSTLEIQRTEQGDSAMYLCASSLAGQGATEAFFGQGTRLTVV.

This clonotype was picked up a small number of times. The rearrangement joins TRBV4-2 to TRBJ2-3, with TRBD2 identical over 11 bases. This CDR3 is 16 amino acids long. V gave up 1 base and J gave up 4 bases; unmatched junction bases: 4. CDR1 is LGHNA and CDR2 is YNFKEQ in the germline V gene. CDR3 nucleotide sequence: TGTGCCAGCAGCCAAGGCGGGACTAGCGGCGCAGATACGCAGTATTTT. Protein sequence: CASSQGGTSGADTQYF.

This clonotype was counted a few times. The chain has TRBV28 and TRBJ1-4, with D possibly being TRBD1 (5 bases). The V end was cut by 6 bases, the J end by 2 bases, with 22 bases between. Germline assignment: CDR1 MDHEN and CDR2 SYDVKM. The CDR3 sequence is 18 residues long. The CDR3 sequence: CASRTPGTPGFTNEKLFF. Written as DNA, the CDR3 is TGTGCCAGCAGGACACCAGGGACGCCGGGGTTTACTAATGAAAAACTGTTTTTT.

This clonotype was counted a few times. This sequence joins TRBV7-6 and TRBJ2-7; 7 bases map to TRBD1. The CDR3 runs to 17 residues. CDR1 and CDR2 from the germline V gene are SGHVS and FNYEAQ. V shed 1 base, J shed 0 bases, and the junction held 9 bases outside the gene matches. The CDR3 DNA follows: TGTGCCAGCAGCTTAGTGAGGGGGCATCATCGCTCCTACGAGCAGTACTTC. Its translation is CASSLVRGHHRSYEQYF.

This clonotype came up a few times. This chain links TRBV5-5 with TRBJ1-1; the D is unclear. Germline CDR1 SGHKS, CDR2 YYEKEE (reference sequence). The V end was cut by 2 bases, the J end by 8 bases, with 10 bases between. The CDR3 loop spans 12 amino acids. CDR3 amino acids: CASSFIGAEAFF. CDR3 sequence (DNA): TGTGCCAGCAGCTTTATTGGAGCCGAAGCTTTCTTT.